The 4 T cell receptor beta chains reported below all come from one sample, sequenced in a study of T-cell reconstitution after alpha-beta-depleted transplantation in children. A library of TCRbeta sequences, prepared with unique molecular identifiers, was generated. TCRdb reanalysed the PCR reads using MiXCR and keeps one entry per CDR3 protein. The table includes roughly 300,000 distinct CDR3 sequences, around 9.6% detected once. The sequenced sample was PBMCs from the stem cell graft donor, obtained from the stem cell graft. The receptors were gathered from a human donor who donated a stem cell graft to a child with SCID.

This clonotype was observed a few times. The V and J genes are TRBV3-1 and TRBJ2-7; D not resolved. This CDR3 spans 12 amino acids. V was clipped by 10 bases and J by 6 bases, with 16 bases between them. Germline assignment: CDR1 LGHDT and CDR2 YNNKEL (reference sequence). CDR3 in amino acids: CATSGGSGEQYF. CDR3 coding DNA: TGTGCCACCTCGGGTGGTAGTGGCGAGCAGTACTTC.

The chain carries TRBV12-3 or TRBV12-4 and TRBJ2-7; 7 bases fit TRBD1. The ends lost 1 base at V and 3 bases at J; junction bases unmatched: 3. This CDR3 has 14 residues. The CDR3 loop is CASSLEQGNYEQYF. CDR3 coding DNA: TGTGCCAGCAGTTTAGAACAGGGGAACTACGAGCAGTACTTC.

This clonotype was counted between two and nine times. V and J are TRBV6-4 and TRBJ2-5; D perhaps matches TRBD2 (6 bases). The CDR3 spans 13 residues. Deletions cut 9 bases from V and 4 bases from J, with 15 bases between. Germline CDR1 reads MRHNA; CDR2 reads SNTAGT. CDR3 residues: CASADGSPETQYF. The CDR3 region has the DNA TGTGCCAGTGCTGACGGGAGCCCAGAGACCCAGTACTTC.

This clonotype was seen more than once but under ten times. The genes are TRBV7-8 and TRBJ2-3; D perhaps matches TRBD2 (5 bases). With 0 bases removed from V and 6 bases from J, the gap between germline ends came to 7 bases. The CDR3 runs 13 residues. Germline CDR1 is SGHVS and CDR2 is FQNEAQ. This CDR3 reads CASSLAVADTQYF. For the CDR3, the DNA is TGTGCCAGCAGCTTAGCCGTAGCGGATACGCAGTATTTT.